This is a list of T cell receptor beta chains from one sample in a study of CD8 T cells in Susac syndrome. TCRdb passed the immunoSEQ multiplex PCR reads through MiXCR, listing each CDR3 protein once. The sample gives under 550,000 distinct CDR3 sequences, 85% to 90% of which show up once; more than 0.09% is in the top ten. The sample taken for sequencing was CD8+ T cells from PBMCs. The receptor set was obtained from a human donor with multiple sclerosis. CDR3s include the opening cysteine and the closing phenylalanine or tryptophan. A D gene is named only where the DNA matches it firmly. Clone size is not always given. Where it is, it says once, few, many or a class for expanded clones.

CDR3 DNA,CDR3 protein,V gene,clone size,D gene,J gene,CDR3 length
TGTGCCAGCAGTGAGGCTCCCCGGGGGTACAATGAGCAGTTCTTC,CASSEAPRGYNEQFF,TRBV2,NA,NA,TRBJ2-1,15
TGTGCCAGCAGTGAATATAGTCGGGGTCCCTACAATGAGCAGTTCTTC,CASSEYSRGPYNEQFF,TRBV2,NA,NA,TRBJ2-1,16
TGTGCCAGCAGCCAGACTAGCATAAGCGATGAGCAGTTCTTC,CASSQTSISDEQFF,TRBV12-3/TRBV12-4,NA,TRBD2,TRBJ2-1,14
TGCAGTGCTACCGACAGGGTGGCCTACGAGCAGTACTTC,CSATDRVAYEQYF,TRBV20-1,NA,TRBD1,TRBJ2-7,13
TGTGCCAGCAGTCCGGACCCCACTGAGCAGTTCTTC,CASSPDPTEQFF,TRBV12-3/TRBV12-4,NA,NA,TRBJ2-1,12
TGCAGTGCCCCCCTGGGACTAGCGGGGCTGAACACCGGGGAGCTGTTTTTT,CSAPLGLAGLNTGELFF,TRBV20-1,NA,TRBD2,TRBJ2-2,17
TGTGCCAGCAGCCAAGATGGCAGGTTACACGATGAGCAGTTCTTC,CASSQDGRLHDEQFF,TRBV3-1,NA,NA,TRBJ2-1,15
TGTGCCAGCAGCCAAGATGGTCAGGGACCCGGTGGCTACACCTTC,CASSQDGQGPGGYTF,TRBV3-1,NA,NA,TRBJ1-2,15
TGTGCCAGCACTTTAGGGGGAAGCCCCTACAATGAGCAGTTCTTC,CASTLGGSPYNEQFF,TRBV27,NA,NA,TRBJ2-1,15
TGTGCCAGCAAAGGGGGGGAGAATGAGCAGTTCTTC,CASKGGENEQFF,TRBV9,NA,NA,TRBJ2-1,12
TGTGCCAGCAGCTTAGGCCTCGTTGGGGGCCAAGAGACCCAGTACTTC,CASSLGLVGGQETQYF,TRBV7-9,NA,NA,TRBJ2-5,16
TGCAGTGCTAGGGCGAGGGGCTTTTCAAATGGCTACACCTTC,CSARARGFSNGYTF,TRBV20-1,NA,NA,TRBJ1-2,14
TGTGCCAGCAGGGACGGGCCCAGCTCCTACAATGAGCAGTTCTTC,CASRDGPSSYNEQFF,TRBV6-1,NA,NA,TRBJ2-1,15
TGTGCCAGCAGTTTTCAAGCGGGAGGCTACAATGAGCAGTTCTTC,CASSFQAGGYNEQFF,TRBV27,NA,TRBD2,TRBJ2-1,15
TGTGCCAGCAGTTACCAAGGTCCCGGGACAGGGGTTCAGCCCCAGCATTTT,CASSYQGPGTGVQPQHF,TRBV6-5,once,TRBD1,TRBJ1-5,17
TGTGCCAGTACCCCAAGAGGGCTGGGGGGCACAGATACGCAGTATTTT,CASTPRGLGGTDTQYF,TRBV19,NA,NA,TRBJ2-3,16
TGCGCCAGCACGGCGGGGGAAAACACCGGGGAGCTGTTTTTT,CASTAGENTGELFF,TRBV5-1,NA,TRBD2,TRBJ2-2,14
TGCGCCAGCAGCCAAGAGCCGGCCACAGATACGCAGTATTTT,CASSQEPATDTQYF,TRBV4-1,NA,NA,TRBJ2-3,14
TGTGCCAGCAGTTCCCGTGAGGACAGGGGGAACACCGGGGAGCTGTTTTTT,CASSSREDRGNTGELFF,TRBV27,NA,TRBD1,TRBJ2-2,17
TGCGCCAGCAGTCCCGGGGTCGGTGGCTACACCTTC,CASSPGVGGYTF,TRBV23-1,few,NA,TRBJ1-2,12
TGTGCCAGCTCACCCCCCGGCAACTGGGCCAACGTCCTGACTTTC,CASSPPGNWANVLTF,TRBV18,once,NA,TRBJ2-6,15
TGTGCCTGGGCCTCCACAGGGGCCGGGGGCTACACCTTC,CAWASTGAGGYTF,TRBV30,NA,TRBD1,TRBJ1-2,13
TGTGCCAGCAGTCATGAGATGATACAGGGAAGGGCCTACGAGCAGTACTTC,CASSHEMIQGRAYEQYF,TRBV27,NA,NA,TRBJ2-7,17
TGTGCCAGCAGCTTAGACCGGGGGGTCAATGAGCAGTTCTTC,CASSLDRGVNEQFF,TRBV7-3,NA,TRBD2,TRBJ2-1,14
TGCGCCAGCAACAAACTAGCGGGAGATAGCACCGGGGAGCTGTTTTTT,CASNKLAGDSTGELFF,TRBV5-1,NA,TRBD2,TRBJ2-2,16
TGTGCCAGCAGCTTCGCGGGACAGGGTCTAGCTAACTATGGCTACACCTTC,CASSFAGQGLANYGYTF,TRBV5-4,NA,TRBD1,TRBJ1-2,17